This T cell receptor beta chain was documented in a study of cytomegalovirus exposure and HLA in healthy donors. Study background: There were some 410 genotyped donors. Of these, roughly 80% fell in the genetic ancestry cluster associated with self-reported Caucasian donors.

With regard to this clone: What it binds is not known.

Researchers ran the PCR with 60 Vbeta and 13 Jbeta primers. Sequenced by immunoSEQ multiplex PCR; TCRdb stores in-frame clones only, minus some. This sample's table reports 150,000 to 200,000 clones. This CDR3 has 14 residues. Trimming took off 6 bases at V and 2 bases at J, with 11 bases between the two ends. The germline gives CDR1 MNHNS, CDR2 SASEGT. Study conclusions and caveats: A later analysis by the authors found several of the most significant clusters apparently linked to common viral pathogens. Most subjects had HLA-A and HLA-B alleles reportedly predicted accurately by TCR beta sequences. Follow-up analysis later connected one missense variant in DCLRE1C with trimming of TCR beta V- and J-genes.

This receptor was taken from a boy younger than 18 in good health and CMV-seronegative. The rearrangement uses TRBV6-1 and TRBJ1-3; no reliable D call. Specimen: PBMCs. Written as DNA, the CDR3 is TGTGCCAGCAGGATTAGTCAGGCTGGAAACACCATATATTTT. Protein product: CASRISQAGNTIYF.